These 16 T cell receptor beta chains came from one sample sequenced in a study of blood T cell repertoires in COVID-19. Only in-frame clones appear in the TCRdb table, and some are missing; sequencing was by immunoSEQ multiplex PCR. The sample carries hundreds of thousands of clones, about 87% recorded once. The specimen sequenced was peripheral blood. These receptors were collected from a woman aged 45-65 years with COVID-19, enrolled during active disease.

The V gene is TRBV19, the J gene TRBJ1-2; 10 nucleotides line up with TRBD1. The CDR3 has 15 residues. Trimming cost V 6 bases and J 4 bases; bases outside gene matches: 8. Germline V gives CDR1 LNHDA, CDR2 SQIVND (reference sequence). The CDR3 coding sequence is TGTGCCAGTAGGGTGGGGACAGGGGAACTCTATGGCTACACCTTC. It yields the protein CASRVGTGELYGYTF.

V usage is TRBV27 and J usage is TRBJ1-4; D unresolved. The length of the CDR3 is 13 residues. Germline values: CDR1 MNHEY, CDR2 SMNVEV (reference sequence). Deletions cut 11 bases from V and 4 bases from J, with 14 bases between. The CDR3 DNA reads as TGTGCCGCCCGGTCATCGGGTAATGAAAAACTGTTTTTT. The encoded protein is CAARSSGNEKLFF.

The J gene is TRBJ2-7, the V gene TRBV11-1; the match to TRBD1 covers 7 bases. The trim removed 5 bases at V and 3 bases at J, leaving 4 bases unmatched. The germline V gene has CDR1 SGHAT and CDR2 FQDESV (reference sequence). The CDR3 runs 13 residues. In DNA form, the CDR3 reads TGTGCCAGCAGCCCTAGGACAGGCTACGAGCAGTACTTC. Translated, it gives CASSPRTGYEQYF.

This sequence joins TRBV7-3 and TRBJ2-1; TRBD2 matches at 10 bases. This CDR3 is 17 amino acids long. V trimming: 3 bases; J trimming: 9 bases; junction bases outside the gene matches: 14. Germline loops: CDR1 SGHTA, CDR2 FQGTGA. The CDR3 bases are TGTGCCAGCAGCTTCGTACCCCGTCTAGCGGGAGTTGGTGAGCAGTTCTTC. Encoded protein: CASSFVPRLAGVGEQFF.

This sequence joins TRBV28 and TRBJ2-7; D is unclear. The CDR3 sequence is 12 residues long. The germline CDR1 and CDR2 sequences are MDHEN and SYDVKM. Trimming stripped 6 bases from V and 1 base from J, with 7 bases between. CDR3 sequence (DNA): TGTGCCAGCAGAGCGCTTTCCTACGAGCAGTACTTC. Encoded protein: CASRALSYEQYF.

The chain combines TRBV18 with TRBJ2-6; 7 nucleotides align to TRBD1. Trimming at V came to 3 bases and at J to 4 bases, leaving 12 bases not matched to a gene. Germline values: CDR1 KGHSH, CDR2 LQKENI. The CDR3 is 18 amino acids. The CDR3 here is CASSPRDRSKGGANVLTF. The DNA for the CDR3 is TGTGCCAGCTCACCCCGGGACAGATCAAAAGGGGGGGCCAACGTCCTGACTTTC.

The V call is TRBV5-1, the J call TRBJ1-4; 9 bases agree with TRBD1. The CDR3 consists of 14 residues. Germline V gene sequence: CDR1 SGHRS, CDR2 YFSETQ. V was clipped by 3 bases and J by 7 bases; unmatched bases: 4. The CDR3 DNA reads TGCGCCAGCAGCTCCGAGACAGGGGGTGAAAAACTGTTTTTT. It encodes CASSSETGGEKLFF. Variable domain in full (rest from reference TRBV5-1 and TRBJ1-4): KAGVTQTPRYLIKTRGQQVTLSCSPISGHRSVSWYQQTPGQGLQFLFEYFSETQRNKGNFPGRFSGRQFSNSRSEMNVSTLELGDSALYLCASSSETGGEKLFFGSGTQLSVL.

The chain recombines TRBV30 with TRBJ2-7; 8 bases fit TRBD1. CDR3 length: 14 amino acids. J gave up 6 bases and V 3 bases, and 10 bases lay outside the gene matches. Germline V lookup: CDR1 GTSNPN, CDR2 SVGIG (reference sequence). The CDR3 DNA follows: TGTGCCTGGAGCGGTGGGACAGGACAGGGCGAGCAGTACTTC. It encodes CAWSGGTGQGEQYF.

This chain uses TRBV7-2 with TRBJ1-2; 7 bases agree with TRBD1. J was trimmed by 4 bases and V by 5 bases; bases with no gene match: 4. This CDR3 contains 13 residues. In germline, CDR1 is SGHTA, CDR2 FQGNSA. Written as DNA, the CDR3 is TGTGCCAGCAGCGCCGGGACAGCCTATGGCTACACCTTC. Amino acid sequence: CASSAGTAYGYTF.

The chain's CDR3 is CASIPPGPWGRGNTEAFF. The CDR3 nucleotides are TGTGCCAGTATCCCTCCCGGCCCATGGGGGCGAGGAAACACTGAAGCTTTCTTT. The rearrangement uses TRBV19 and TRBJ1-1, with D perhaps TRBD1 (6 bases). The CDR3 spans 18 residues. V was cut by 7 bases and J by 2 bases, with 26 bases left in between. Germline values: CDR1 LNHDA, CDR2 SQIVND (reference sequence). Full variable domain (rest looked up from reference TRBV19 and TRBJ1-1): DGGITQSPKYLFRKEGQNVTLSCEQNLNHDAMYWYRQDPGQGLRLIYYSQIVNDFQKGDIAEGYSVSREKKESFPLTVTSAQKNPTAFYLCASIPPGPWGRGNTEAFFGQGTRLTVV.

The genes are TRBV11-2 and TRBJ2-2; 8 positions match TRBD2. The trim removed 2 bases at V and 3 bases at J, leaving 5 bases unmatched. This CDR3 has 16 residues. Germline CDR1 is SGHAT and CDR2 is FQNNGV. The CDR3 loop is CASSLIAGMDTGELFF. CDR3 sequence (DNA): TGTGCCAGCAGCTTAATAGCGGGGATGGACACCGGGGAGCTGTTTTTT. The full variable domain, with the rest looked up from reference TRBV11-2 and TRBJ2-2, is EAGVAQSPRYKIIEKRQSVAFWCNPISGHATLYWYQQILGQGPKLLIQFQNNGVVDDSQLPKDRFSAERLKGVDSTLKIQPAKLEDSAVYLCASSLIAGMDTGELFFGEGSRLTVL.

The rearrangement links TRBV2 to TRBJ1-4; a weak D match, TRBD1 (6 bases). V gave up 0 bases and J gave up 4 bases, with 15 bases separating them. The germline CDR1 and CDR2 sequences are SNHLY and FYNNEI. The CDR3 is 17 amino acids. The CDR3 region is CASSEALLSGVNEKLFF. The CDR3 region has the DNA TGTGCCAGCAGTGAAGCGCTTTTATCAGGGGTTAATGAAAAACTGTTTTTT.

The chain combines TRBV5-8 with TRBJ2-7; no definite D call. V lost 0 bases to trimming and J lost 2 bases, with 15 bases between them. Germline CDR1 reads SGHTS; CDR2 reads YDEGEE. This CDR3 is built from 16 residues. CDR3 protein: CASSLGHSNPTYEQYF. CDR3 bases: TGTGCCAGCAGCTTGGGCCACAGCAATCCTACCTACGAGCAGTACTTC.

This chain links TRBV4-1 with TRBJ1-3; tentative D call: TRBD1 (6 bases). The ends were cut back, 6 bases at V and 3 bases at J, with 18 bases in the middle. The CDR3 runs to 16 residues. Germline V lookup: CDR1 MGHRA, CDR2 YSYEKL. The CDR3 DNA reads as TGCGCCAGCAGTTCATCCACAGGGATCATTGGAAACACCATATATTTT. Translated: CASSSSTGIIGNTIYF.

The rearrangement links TRBV7-9 to TRBJ2-1; a weak D match, TRBD2 (6 bases). Per the germline V gene, CDR1 is SEHNR and CDR2 is FQNEAQ (reference sequence). The CDR3 runs 15 residues. Trimming removed 6 bases from V and 4 bases from J, with 16 bases in between. CDR3 DNA: TGTGCCAGCAGTCCCGACTGGGCGGGATACAATGAGCAGTTCTTC. Residues: CASSPDWAGYNEQFF.

The chain carries TRBV5-1 and TRBJ1-6; 7 positions match TRBD1. This CDR3 contains 15 residues. The V and J ends lost 4 bases and 7 bases, in that order; junction bases with no gene match: 8. Germline loops: CDR1 SGHRS, CDR2 YFSETQ. The CDR3 spells CASSASTGRNSPLHF. CDR3 in DNA: TGCGCCAGCAGCGCATCGACAGGGCGGAATTCACCCCTCCACTTT.